The T cell receptor (beta chain) under discussion was sequenced for a study of molecular identifiers for immune sequencing clone quantification (dated 2018 in TCRdb). Context from the whole study: For a replicate experiment, the RNA from either approximately 20,000 or 100,000 naive CD8 T cells was divided into five aliquots, and four of those aliquots went on to sequencing. This methods study benchmarked molecular-identifier clustering-based TCR repertoire sequencing (MIDCIRS) and TCR RNA copy counting, using CD8 T cells to do so.

Here is what the overall study found, with its caveats: When barcode sub-clustering was left out, chimeric consensus sequences inflated TCR diversity, with chimeras reaching as high as 47%. Naive libraries contained spiked-in Jurkat TCR RNA (approximately ten copies' worth), which is not part of the donor repertoire. Highly expanded clone sizes could be underestimated if identical TCR molecules share a barcode. About three recovered TCR RNA copies per cell were obtained by modeling, versus roughly 10 by digital PCR, implying a capture efficiency of about 30%. A single cell's worth of spiked-in Jurkat TCR RNA was reported detectable even among 850,000 to 1,000,000 naive CD8 T cells. In CMV-specific effector cells, clones with more than 20 RNA copies contained over 98% of molecules, whereas in naive cells such clones contained under 1% of molecules.

The library was obtained by PCR. Sequencing was performed on a NextSeq 500. Bulk TCR libraries were made following a previously described method, with the TCR primers given in Table S5. The Qiagen AllPrep DNA/RNA kit was used to purify total RNA. Reads from multiple sequencing runs of the same library were pooled before analysis. The study's processing was this. Reads were retained only if an exact TCR constant sequence was present, and the retained reads were trimmed to 150 nt and grouped according to their 12-nt molecular barcodes. Within each barcode group, reads were sub-clustered at a 15% Levenshtein threshold, and quality-weighted consensus sequences were built per RNA molecule. Non-functional sequences were discarded, and so were lower-count sequences lying one edit away from another sequence. Based on a fit of two negative binomial distributions, barcode sub-clusters having less than 20% of the maximum read count were discarded. TCRdb reprocessed the public reads (quality trimming at Q25 with fastp, clone calling with MiXCR) and kept in-frame beta chains. Rows are unified per CDR3 protein, each entry keeping the most common DNA and genes. The V and J calls follow TCRdb's processing rather than the paper's. The sample data list some 580,000 distinct CDR3 sequences, and 25% of these were observed just once. The top ten clonotypes cover approximately 0.75% of the sample.

Naive CD8 T cell libraries were made from about 21,000 to 970,000 sorted cells using 10%, 30% or 50% of purified RNA. On a BD FACSAria II, naive CD8 T cells were FACS-sorted as CD8+CD4-CCR7+CD45RA+ and collected into RLT Plus buffer. To test detection sensitivity, Jurkat RNA equal to ten TCR copies was added to samples of about 17,000-1,100,000 naive CD8 T cells. CD8 T cells were enriched using RosetteSep CD8+ T Cell Enrichment Cocktail and Ficoll-Paque, and the enriched cells then underwent ACK red cell lysis. This clonotype was recorded a few times. The clone's antigen remains unknown. One base away there is no much larger clone; base qualities are not given. The germline V gene (reference sequence) supplies CDR1 DFQATT and CDR2 SNEGSKA. From cysteine to phenylalanine, the CDR3 is 16 amino acids long. CDR3 DNA only is kept here, 48 bases in frame from base 1. Unmatched junction bases come to 14, with V trimmed by 5 bases and J by 5 bases.

The sequenced sample was naive CD8+ T cells from blood, with Jurkat cell RNA spiked in. The cell subset or site label on this specimen signifies: FACS-sorted CD8+CD4-CCR7+CD45RA+ naive T cells. This TCR was recovered from a human donor in good health. Some libraries in this study had Jurkat cell RNA spiked in. The chain joins TRBV20-1 to TRBJ2-3, and 9 junction bases match TRBD2. The nucleotide sequence reads TGCAGTGCTCATAGAGGGGCGGGAGGGCCAGTAGATACGCAGTATTTT. The resulting protein is CSAHRGAGGPVDTQYF.